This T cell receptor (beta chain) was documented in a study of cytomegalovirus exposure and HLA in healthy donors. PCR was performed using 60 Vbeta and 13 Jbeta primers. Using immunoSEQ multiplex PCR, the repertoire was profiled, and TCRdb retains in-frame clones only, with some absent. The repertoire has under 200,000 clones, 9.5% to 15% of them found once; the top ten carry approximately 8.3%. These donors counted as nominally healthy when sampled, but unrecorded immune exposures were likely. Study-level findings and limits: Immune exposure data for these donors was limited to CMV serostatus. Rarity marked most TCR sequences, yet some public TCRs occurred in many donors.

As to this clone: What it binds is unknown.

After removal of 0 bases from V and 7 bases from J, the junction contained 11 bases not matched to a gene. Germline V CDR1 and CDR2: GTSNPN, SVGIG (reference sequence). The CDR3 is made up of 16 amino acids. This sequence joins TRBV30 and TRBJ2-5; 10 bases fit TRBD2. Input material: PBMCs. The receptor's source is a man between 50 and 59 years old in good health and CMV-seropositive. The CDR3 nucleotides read TGTGCCTGGAGTGTACAGCTAGCGGGGGCCGCAGGGACCCAGTACTTC. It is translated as CAWSVQLAGAAGTQYF.